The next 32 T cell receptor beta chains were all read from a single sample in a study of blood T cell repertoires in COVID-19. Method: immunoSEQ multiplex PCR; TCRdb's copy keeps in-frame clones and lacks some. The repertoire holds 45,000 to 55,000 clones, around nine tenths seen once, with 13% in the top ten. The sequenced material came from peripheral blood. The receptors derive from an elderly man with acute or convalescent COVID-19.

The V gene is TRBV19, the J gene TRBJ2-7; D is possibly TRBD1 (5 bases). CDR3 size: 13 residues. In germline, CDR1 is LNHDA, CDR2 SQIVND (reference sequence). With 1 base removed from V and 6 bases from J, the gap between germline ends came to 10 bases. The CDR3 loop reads CASSIVRGLEQYF. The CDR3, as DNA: TGTGCCAGTAGTATAGTTAGGGGCCTCGAGCAGTACTTC. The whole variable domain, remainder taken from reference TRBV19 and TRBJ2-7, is DGGITQSPKYLFRKEGQNVTLSCEQNLNHDAMYWYRQDPGQGLRLIYYSQIVNDFQKGDIAEGYSVSREKKESFPLTVTSAQKNPTAFYLCASSIVRGLEQYFGPGTRLTVT.

The CDR3 loop is CASRGDRGYEQYF. The CDR3 region has the DNA TGTGCCAGCAGGGGGGACAGGGGATACGAGCAGTACTTC. V and J are TRBV6-5 and TRBJ2-7, with 10 bases identical to TRBD1. The germline CDR1 and CDR2 sequences are MNHEY and SVGAGI. V lost 6 bases to trimming and J lost 4 bases; unmatched junction nucleotides: 3. CDR3 length equals 13 residues.

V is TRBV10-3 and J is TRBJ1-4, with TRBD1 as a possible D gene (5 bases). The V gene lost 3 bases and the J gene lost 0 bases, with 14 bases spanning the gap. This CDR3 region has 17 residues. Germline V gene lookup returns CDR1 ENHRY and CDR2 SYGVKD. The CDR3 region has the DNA TGTGCCATCAGTGACCAGGGCGCCGGCACAACTAATGAAAAACTGTTTTTT. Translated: CAISDQGAGTTNEKLFF.

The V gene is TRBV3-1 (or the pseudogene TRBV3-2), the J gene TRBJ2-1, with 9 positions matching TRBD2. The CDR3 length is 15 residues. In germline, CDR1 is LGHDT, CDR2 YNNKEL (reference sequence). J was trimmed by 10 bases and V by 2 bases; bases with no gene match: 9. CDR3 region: CASSQSSRGGGEQFF. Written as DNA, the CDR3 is TGTGCCAGCAGCCAATCCTCTCGCGGGGGGGGCGAGCAGTTCTTC.

CDR3 sequence (DNA): TGCGCCAGCAGCACAGGACAGGGATGGGATTCACCCCTCCACTTT. It yields the protein CASSTGQGWDSPLHF. The chain is built from TRBV5-1 and TRBJ1-6; 8 nucleotides line up with TRBD1. The CDR3 is 15 amino acids. Germline CDR1 reads SGHRS; CDR2 reads YFSETQ. V shed 4 bases, J shed 8 bases, and the junction held 8 bases outside the gene matches.

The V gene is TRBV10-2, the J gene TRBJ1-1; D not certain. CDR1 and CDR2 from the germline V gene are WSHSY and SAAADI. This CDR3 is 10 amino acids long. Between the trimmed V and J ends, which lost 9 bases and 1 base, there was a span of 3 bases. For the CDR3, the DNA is TGCGCCAGGAGGAACACTGAAGCTTTCTTT. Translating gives CARRNTEAFF.

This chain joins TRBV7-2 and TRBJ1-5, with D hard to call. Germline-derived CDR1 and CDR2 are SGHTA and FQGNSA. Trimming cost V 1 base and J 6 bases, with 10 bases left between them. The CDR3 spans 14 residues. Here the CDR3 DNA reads TGTGCCAGCAGCTTAGAATGGCGGCCTCAGCCCCAGCATTTT. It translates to CASSLEWRPQPQHF. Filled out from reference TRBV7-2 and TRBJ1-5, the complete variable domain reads GAGVSQSPSNKVTEKGKDVELRCDPISGHTALYWYRQSLGQGLEFLIYFQGNSAPDKSGLPSDRFSAERTGGSVSTLTIQRTQQEDSAVYLCASSLEWRPQPQHFGDGTRLSIL.

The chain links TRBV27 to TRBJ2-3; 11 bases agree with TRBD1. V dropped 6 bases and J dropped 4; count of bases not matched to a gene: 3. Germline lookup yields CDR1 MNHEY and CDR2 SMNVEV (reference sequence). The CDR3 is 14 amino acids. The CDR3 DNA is TGTGCCAGCAGCAGGGACAGGGGGTCAGATACGCAGTATTTT. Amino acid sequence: CASSRDRGSDTQYF.

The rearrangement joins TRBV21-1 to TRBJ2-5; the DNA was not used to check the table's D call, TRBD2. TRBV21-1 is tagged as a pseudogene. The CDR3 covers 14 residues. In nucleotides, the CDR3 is TGTGCCAGCAGCAAAGGTCGGGGGGCCGTGACCCAGTACTTC. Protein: CASSKGRGAVTQYF.

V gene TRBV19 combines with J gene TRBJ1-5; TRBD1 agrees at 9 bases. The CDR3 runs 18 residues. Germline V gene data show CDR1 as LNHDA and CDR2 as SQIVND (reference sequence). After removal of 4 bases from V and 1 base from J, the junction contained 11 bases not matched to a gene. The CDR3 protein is CASSTRDRDEYSNQPQHF. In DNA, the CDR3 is TGTGCCAGTAGTACCCGGGACAGGGATGAATACAGCAATCAGCCCCAGCATTTT.

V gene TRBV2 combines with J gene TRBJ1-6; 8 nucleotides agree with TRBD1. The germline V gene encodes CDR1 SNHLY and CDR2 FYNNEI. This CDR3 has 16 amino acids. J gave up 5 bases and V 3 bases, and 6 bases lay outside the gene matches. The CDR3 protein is CASSERGQGNNSPLHF. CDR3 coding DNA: TGTGCCAGCAGTGAGAGAGGACAGGGAAATAATTCACCCCTCCACTTT.

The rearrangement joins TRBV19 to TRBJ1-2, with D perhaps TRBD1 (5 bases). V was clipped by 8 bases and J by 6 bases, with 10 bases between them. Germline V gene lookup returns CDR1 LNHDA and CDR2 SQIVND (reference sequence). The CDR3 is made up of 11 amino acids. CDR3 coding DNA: TGTGCCAGTCACGGGGGAGATGGCTACACCTTC. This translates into CASHGGDGYTF. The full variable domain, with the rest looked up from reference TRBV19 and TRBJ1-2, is DGGITQSPKYLFRKEGQNVTLSCEQNLNHDAMYWYRQDPGQGLRLIYYSQIVNDFQKGDIAEGYSVSREKKESFPLTVTSAQKNPTAFYLCASHGGDGYTFGSGTRLTVV.

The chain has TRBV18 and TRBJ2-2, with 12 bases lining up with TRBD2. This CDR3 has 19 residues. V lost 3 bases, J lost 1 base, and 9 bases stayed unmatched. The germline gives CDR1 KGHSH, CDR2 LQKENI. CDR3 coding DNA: TGTGCCAGCTCACCTGGCGCCCCGGGACTAGCGGGGAACACCGGGGAGCTGTTTTTT. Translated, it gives CASSPGAPGLAGNTGELFF.

The CDR3 sequence: CASSVNWGENTEAFF. The CDR3 DNA follows: TGTGCCAGCAGCGTAAACTGGGGAGAGAACACTGAAGCTTTCTTT. This chain joins TRBV9 and TRBJ1-1; D not certain. CDR3 length: 15 residues. Trimming removed 1 base from V and 1 base from J, with 11 bases in between. Germline CDR1 reads SGDLS; CDR2 reads YYNGEE.

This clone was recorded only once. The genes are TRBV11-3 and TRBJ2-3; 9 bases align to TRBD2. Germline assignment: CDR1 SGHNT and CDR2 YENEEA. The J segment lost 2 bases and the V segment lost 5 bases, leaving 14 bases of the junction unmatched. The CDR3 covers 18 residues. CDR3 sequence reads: CASSPGAGLALNTDTQYF. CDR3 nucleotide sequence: TGTGCCAGCAGCCCTGGGGCGGGACTAGCCCTAAACACAGATACGCAGTATTTT.

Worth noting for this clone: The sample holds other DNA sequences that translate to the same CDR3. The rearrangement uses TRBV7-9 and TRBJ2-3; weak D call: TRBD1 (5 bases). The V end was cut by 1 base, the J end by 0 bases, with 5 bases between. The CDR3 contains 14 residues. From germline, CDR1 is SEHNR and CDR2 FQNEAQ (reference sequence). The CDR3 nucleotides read TGTGCCAGCAGCTTAGAGGGGAGCACAGATACGCAGTATTTT. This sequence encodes CASSLEGSTDTQYF.

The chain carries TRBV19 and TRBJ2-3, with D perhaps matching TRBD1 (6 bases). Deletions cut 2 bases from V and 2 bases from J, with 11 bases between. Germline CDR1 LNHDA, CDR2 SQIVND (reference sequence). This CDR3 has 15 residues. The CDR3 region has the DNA TGTGCCAGTAGTATACCCCAGGGGCCCACAGATACGCAGTATTTT. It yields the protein CASSIPQGPTDTQYF.

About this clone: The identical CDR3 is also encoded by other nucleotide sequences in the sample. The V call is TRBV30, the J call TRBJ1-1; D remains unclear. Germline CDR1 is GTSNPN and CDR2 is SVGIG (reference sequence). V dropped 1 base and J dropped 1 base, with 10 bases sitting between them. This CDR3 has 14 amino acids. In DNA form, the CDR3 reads TGTGCCTGGAGTGGACCCGGAGGGAACACTGAAGCTTTCTTT. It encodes CAWSGPGGNTEAFF. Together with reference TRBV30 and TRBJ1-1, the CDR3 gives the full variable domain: SQTIHQWPATLVQPVGSPLSLECTVEGTSNPNLYWYRQAAGRGLQLLFYSVGIGQISSEVPQNLSASRPQDRQFILSSKKLLLSDSGFYLCAWSGPGGNTEAFFGQGTRLTVV.

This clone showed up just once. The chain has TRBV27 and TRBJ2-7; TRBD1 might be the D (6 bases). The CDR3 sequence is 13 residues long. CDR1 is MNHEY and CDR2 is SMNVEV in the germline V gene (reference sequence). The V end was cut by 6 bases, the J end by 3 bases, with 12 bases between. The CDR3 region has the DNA TGTGCCAGCAGGGGGACACGGAGCTACGAGCAGTACTTC. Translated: CASRGTRSYEQYF.

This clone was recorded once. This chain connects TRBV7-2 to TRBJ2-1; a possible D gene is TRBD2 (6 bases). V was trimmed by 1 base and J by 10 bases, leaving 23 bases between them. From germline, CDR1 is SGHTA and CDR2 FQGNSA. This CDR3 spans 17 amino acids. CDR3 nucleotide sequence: TGTGCCAGCAGCTTAGGGGTCAGCCTCTCCCTCGGGAGCGAGCAGTTCTTC. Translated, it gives CASSLGVSLSLGSEQFF.

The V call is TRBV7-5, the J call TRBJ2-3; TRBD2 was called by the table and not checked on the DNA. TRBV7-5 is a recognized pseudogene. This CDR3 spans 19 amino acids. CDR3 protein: CVRSPPEAGGPRGTDTQYF. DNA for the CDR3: TGTGTCAGAAGCCCCCCGGAGGCGGGGGGCCCAAGAGGCACAGATACGCAGTATTTT.

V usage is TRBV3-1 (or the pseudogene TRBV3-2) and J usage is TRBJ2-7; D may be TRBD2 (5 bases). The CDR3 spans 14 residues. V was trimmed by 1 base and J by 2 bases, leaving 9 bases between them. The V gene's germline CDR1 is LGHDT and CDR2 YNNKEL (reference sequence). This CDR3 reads CASSQGGPPYEQYF. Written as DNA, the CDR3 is TGTGCCAGCAGCCAAGGAGGGCCCCCCTACGAGCAGTACTTC.

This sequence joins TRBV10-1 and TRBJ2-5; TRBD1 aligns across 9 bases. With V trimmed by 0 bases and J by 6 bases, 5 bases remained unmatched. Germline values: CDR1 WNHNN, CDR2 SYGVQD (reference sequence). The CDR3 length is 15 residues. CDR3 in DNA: TGCGCCAGCAGTGAGTCAGACAGGGGGATAAAGACCCAGTACTTC. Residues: CASSESDRGIKTQYF.

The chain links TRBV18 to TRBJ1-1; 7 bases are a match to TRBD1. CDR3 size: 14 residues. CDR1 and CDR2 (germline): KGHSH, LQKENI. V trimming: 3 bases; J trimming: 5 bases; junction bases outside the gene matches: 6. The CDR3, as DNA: TGTGCCAGCTCACCCATGACAGGGTCTACTGAAGCTTTCTTT. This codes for CASSPMTGSTEAFF.

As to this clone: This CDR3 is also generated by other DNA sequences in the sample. The CDR3 DNA follows: TGTGCCAGCAGTCGGACAGGGAACTATGGCTACACCTTC. It translates to CASSRTGNYGYTF. This sequence joins TRBV12-3 or TRBV12-4 and TRBJ1-2; the match to TRBD1 covers 8 bases. CDR3 length: 13 amino acids. V dropped 5 bases and J dropped 2; count of bases not matched to a gene: 1.

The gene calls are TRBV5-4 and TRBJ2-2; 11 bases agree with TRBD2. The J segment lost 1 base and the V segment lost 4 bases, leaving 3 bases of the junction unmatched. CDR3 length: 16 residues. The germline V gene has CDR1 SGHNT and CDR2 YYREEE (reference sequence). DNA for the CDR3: TGTGCCAGCAGCGCTCTAGCGGGGGGGAACACCGGGGAGCTGTTTTTT. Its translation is CASSALAGGNTGELFF.

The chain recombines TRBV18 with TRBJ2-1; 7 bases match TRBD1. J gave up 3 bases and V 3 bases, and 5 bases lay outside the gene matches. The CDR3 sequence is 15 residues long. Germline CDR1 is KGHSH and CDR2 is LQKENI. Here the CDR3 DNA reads TGTGCCAGCTCACCTCGAGGGGACAGCTACAATGAGCAGTTCTTC. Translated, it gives CASSPRGDSYNEQFF.

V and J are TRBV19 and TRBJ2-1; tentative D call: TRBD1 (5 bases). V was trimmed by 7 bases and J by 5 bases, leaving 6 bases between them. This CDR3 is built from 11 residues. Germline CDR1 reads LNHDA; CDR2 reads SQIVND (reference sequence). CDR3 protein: CASTGHNEQFF. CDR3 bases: TGTGCCAGTACAGGGCACAATGAGCAGTTCTTC.

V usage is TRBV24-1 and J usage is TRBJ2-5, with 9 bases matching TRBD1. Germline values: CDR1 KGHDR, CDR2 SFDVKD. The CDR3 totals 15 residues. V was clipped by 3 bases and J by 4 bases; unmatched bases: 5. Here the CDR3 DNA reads TGTGCCACCAGTGATGGCGGGACAGGGTTAGAGACCCAGTACTTC. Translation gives CATSDGGTGLETQYF.

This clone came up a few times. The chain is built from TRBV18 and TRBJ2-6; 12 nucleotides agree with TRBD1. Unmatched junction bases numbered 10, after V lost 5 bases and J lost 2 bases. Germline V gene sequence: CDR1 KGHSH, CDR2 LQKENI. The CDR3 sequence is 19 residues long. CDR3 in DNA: TGTGCCAGCTCAGCTATGGACGGGACAGGGGGCGCTGGGGCCAACGTCCTGACTTTC. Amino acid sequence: CASSAMDGTGGAGANVLTF.

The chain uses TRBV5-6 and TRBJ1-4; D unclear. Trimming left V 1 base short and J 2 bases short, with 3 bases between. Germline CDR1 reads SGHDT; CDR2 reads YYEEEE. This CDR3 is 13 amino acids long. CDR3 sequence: CASSLSTNEKLFF. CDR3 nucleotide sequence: TGTGCCAGCAGCTTGAGCACTAATGAAAAACTGTTTTTT.

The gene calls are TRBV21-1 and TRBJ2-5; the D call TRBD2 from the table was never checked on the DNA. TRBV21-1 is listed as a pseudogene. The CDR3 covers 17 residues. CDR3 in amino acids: CASSKGGVAGVSKTQYF. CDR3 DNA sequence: TGTGCCAGCAGCAAAGGGGGGGTAGCGGGAGTATCGAAGACCCAGTACTTC.